Sequencing of this T cell receptor beta chain was carried out in a study of regulatory T cells in long-lasting Graves disease. This clonotype was observed a handful of times. In building TCR beta libraries, iRepertoire HTBI primers were used together with Arm-PCR of CDR3 regions. TCRdb reprocessed the multiplex PCR reads via MiXCR and lists one record per CDR3 protein. The sample contains a few hundred thousand distinct CDR3 sequences, approximately 25% of which appear only once. Germline CDR1 reads SGHRS; CDR2 reads YFSETQ. V lost 7 bases to trimming and J lost 3 bases, with 8 bases between them. CDR3 size: 12 residues. Time point meaning: persistent/refractory GD, antithyroid drugs over 5 years with positive TRAb. From PBMCs, RNA was extracted and then used to make the TCR library.

Sequences were derived from peripheral blood mononuclear cells (PBMCs), sampled when the disease was refractory, from a patient treated with antithyroid drugs. This clonotype was obtained from a woman aged 40 to 50 with Graves disease. The J gene is TRBJ1-5, the V gene TRBV5-1; D is unresolved. The CDR3 is CASEQINQPQHF. In DNA, the CDR3 is TGCGCCAGCGAACAGATCAATCAGCCCCAGCATTTT.